The clone carrying this T cell receptor beta chain was counted a single time. These data belong to a study of CD8+ T cells in alopecia areata. This CDR3 is 15 amino acids long. Deletions cut 3 bases from V and 0 bases from J, with 10 bases between. Germline CDR1 reads LNHDA; CDR2 reads SQIVND (reference sequence). The sample's treatment: oral pan-JAK inhibitor, 5-10 mg twice daily. Reverse transcribed after extraction, RNA yielded cDNA as the sequencing template. Assay used: immunoSEQ multiplex PCR; TCRdb lists only in-frame clones, some missing. The table includes about 76,000 clones, around 67% detected once.

The starting material was CD8+ T cells sorted from blood, obtained at week 24, from a patient treated with tofacitinib. This TCR came from a human donor with alopecia areata. The chain couples TRBV19 to TRBJ2-3, with D maybe TRBD1 (5 bases). The chain's CDR3 is CASSIGAGSTDTQYF. Written as DNA, the CDR3 is TGTGCCAGTAGTATTGGGGCCGGTAGCACAGATACGCAGTATTTT.